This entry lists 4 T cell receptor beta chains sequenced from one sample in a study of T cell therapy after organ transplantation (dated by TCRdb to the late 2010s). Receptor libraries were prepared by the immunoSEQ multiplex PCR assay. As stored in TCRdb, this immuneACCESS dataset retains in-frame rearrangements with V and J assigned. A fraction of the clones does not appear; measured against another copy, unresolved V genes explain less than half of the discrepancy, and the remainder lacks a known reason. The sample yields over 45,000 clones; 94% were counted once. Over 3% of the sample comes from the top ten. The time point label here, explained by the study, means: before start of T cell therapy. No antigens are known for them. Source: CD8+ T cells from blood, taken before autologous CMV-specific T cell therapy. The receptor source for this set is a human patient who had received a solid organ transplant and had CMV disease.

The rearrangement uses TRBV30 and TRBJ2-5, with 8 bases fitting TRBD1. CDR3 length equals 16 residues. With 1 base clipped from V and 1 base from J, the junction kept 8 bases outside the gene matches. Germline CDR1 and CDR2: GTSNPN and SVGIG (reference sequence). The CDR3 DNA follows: TGTGCCTGGAGTGACCAGGACAGGGAGATCCAAGAGACCCAGTACTTC. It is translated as CAWSDQDREIQETQYF.

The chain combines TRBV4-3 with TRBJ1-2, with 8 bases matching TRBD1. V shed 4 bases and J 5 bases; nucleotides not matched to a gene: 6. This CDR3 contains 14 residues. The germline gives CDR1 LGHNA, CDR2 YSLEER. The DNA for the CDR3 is TGCGCCAGCAGCCCAGGACAGGGCCTATATGGCTACACCTTC. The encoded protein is CASSPGQGLYGYTF.

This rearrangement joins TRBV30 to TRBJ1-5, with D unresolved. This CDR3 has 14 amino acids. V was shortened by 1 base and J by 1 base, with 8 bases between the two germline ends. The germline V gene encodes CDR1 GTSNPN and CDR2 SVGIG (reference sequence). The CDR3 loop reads CAWSGVMSNQPQHF. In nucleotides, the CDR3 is TGTGCCTGGAGTGGGGTAATGAGCAATCAGCCCCAGCATTTT.

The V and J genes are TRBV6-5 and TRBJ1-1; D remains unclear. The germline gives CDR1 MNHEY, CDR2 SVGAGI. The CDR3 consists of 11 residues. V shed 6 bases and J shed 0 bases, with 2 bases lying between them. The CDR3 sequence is CASRMNTEAFF. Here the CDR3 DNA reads TGTGCCAGCAGGATGAACACTGAAGCTTTCTTT.